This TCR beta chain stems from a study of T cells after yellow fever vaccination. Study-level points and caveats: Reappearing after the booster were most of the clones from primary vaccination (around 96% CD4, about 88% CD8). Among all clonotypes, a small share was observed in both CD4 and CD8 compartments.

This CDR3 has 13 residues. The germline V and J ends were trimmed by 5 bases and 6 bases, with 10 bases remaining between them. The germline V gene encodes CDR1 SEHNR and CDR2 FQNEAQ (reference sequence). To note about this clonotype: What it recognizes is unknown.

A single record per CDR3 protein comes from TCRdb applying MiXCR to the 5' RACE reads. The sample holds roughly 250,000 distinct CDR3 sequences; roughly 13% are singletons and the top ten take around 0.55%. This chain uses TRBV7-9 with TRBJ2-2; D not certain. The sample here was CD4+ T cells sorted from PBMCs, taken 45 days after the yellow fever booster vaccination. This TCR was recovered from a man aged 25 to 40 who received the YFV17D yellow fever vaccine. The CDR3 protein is CASSLSGSGELFF. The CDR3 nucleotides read TGTGCCAGCAGCCTGAGTGGGTCCGGGGAGCTGTTTTTT.